This is a list of T cell receptor beta chains from one sample in a study of T cell responses to AZD1222 COVID-19 vaccine. Only in-frame clones appear in the TCRdb table, and some are missing; sequencing was by immunoSEQ multiplex PCR. The sample includes roughly 180,000 clones, approximately 89% of them seen just once. The sequencing used peripheral blood, collected 28 days after the second AZD1222 dose. The receptors stem from an adult who received the AZD1222 COVID-19 vaccine. Both conserved end residues are part of each CDR3. A D gene is named only where the DNA matches it firmly. A row's size may be missing; if present it is once, few, many or a size class.

-	TRBV9	-	TRBJ2-7	TGTGCCAGCAGCGTAGGCAGGGGTCTCTACGAGCAGTACTTC	CASSVGRGLYEQYF
-	TRBV30	-	TRBJ1-5	TGTGCCTGGAGTGTCGGCAGTGGCAATCAGCCCCAGCATTTT	CAWSVGSGNQPQHF
-	TRBV15	-	TRBJ1-5	TGTGCCACCAGCAGAGAGGTGGGTTTAAACAATCAGCCCCAGCATTTT	CATSREVGLNNQPQHF
-	TRBV12-3/TRBV12-4	-	TRBJ2-1	TGTGCCAGCAGTTCCCGTCGGGGGGAGCAGTTCTTC	CASSSRRGEQFF
-	TRBV18	TRBD2	TRBJ2-1	TGTGCCAGCTCACCAACGACTAGCGGGAGGGCCGTCAATGAGCAGTTCTTC	CASSPTTSGRAVNEQFF
-	TRBV28	TRBD1	TRBJ1-5	TGTGCCAGCAGCCGGGACAGGGTAATACAGCCCCAGCATTTT	CASSRDRVIQPQHF
-	TRBV28	TRBD1	TRBJ1-6	TGTGCCAGCAGGGGACAGCTACTATCCCTCCACTTT	CASRGQLLSLHF
-	TRBV4-1	-	TRBJ2-1	TGCGCCAGCAGCCAAGACGGGACTCCCTCCTACAATGAGCAGTTCTTC	CASSQDGTPSYNEQFF
-	TRBV6-2/TRBV6-3	TRBD1	TRBJ2-7	TGTGCCAGCAGCCCGGACCGGGACAGGGACCGAGAGGAGCAGTACTTC	CASSPDRDRDREEQYF
-	TRBV27	-	TRBJ2-2	TGTGCCAGCAGTTTCGCTGGCCCGAACACCGGGGAGCTGTTTTTT	CASSFAGPNTGELFF
once	TRBV5-1	TRBD2	TRBJ2-3	TGCGCCAGCAGCTTGCCGACTAGCGGGAGAAGGACAGATACGCAGTATTTT	CASSLPTSGRRTDTQYF
-	TRBV19	-	TRBJ1-4	TGTGCCAGTAGTCCCCAGCCTAAGCCTACGAATGAAAAACTGTTTTTT	CASSPQPKPTNEKLFF
-	TRBV5-1	TRBD1	TRBJ2-7	TGCGCCAGCAGCGAAGGGACAGGGGGGACCCACGAGCAGTACTTC	CASSEGTGGTHEQYF
-	TRBV9	-	TRBJ1-2	TGTGCCAGCAGCGTAGATGACCTCTATGGCTACACCTTC	CASSVDDLYGYTF
-	TRBV12-3/TRBV12-4	-	TRBJ1-1	TGTGCCAGCGAGGGGGTAGGGACTGAAGCTTTCTTT	CASEGVGTEAFF
-	TRBV29-1	-	TRBJ1-1	TGCAGCGTTGAAGCCCATTTTTCGAACACTGAAGCTTTCTTT	CSVEAHFSNTEAFF
-	TRBV19	-	TRBJ1-3	TGTGCCAGTAGCCCTCAGGAACACTCTGGAAACACCATATATTTT	CASSPQEHSGNTIYF
-	TRBV9	TRBD2	TRBJ2-5	TGTGCCAGCAGCCTAGCGGGTTTCCAAGAGACCCAGTACTTC	CASSLAGFQETQYF
-	TRBV27	TRBD2	TRBJ2-5	TGTGCCAGCAGTTCCGGGACTAGCGGGAGAGAGACCCAGTACTTC	CASSSGTSGRETQYF